This T cell receptor (beta chain) came from a study of T cells in Graves' hyperthyroidism and ophthalmopathy (dated 2019 in TCRdb). Describing the broader study: Peripheral blood was sampled at the time of initial diagnosis, prior to any treatment. To identify TCR V-J signatures that set the groups apart, the researchers used a discovery cohort of more than 95 patients, made up of roughly 40 with Graves' ophthalmopathy and 55 to 65 with stable Graves' hyperthyroidism. In addition, the study compared T-cell repertoires in thyroid tissue and in blood from several Graves' hyperthyroidism patients. After blood sampling, hyperthyroidism patients were treated with methimazole at a starting dose of 30 mg daily, and ophthalmopathy patients were treated with high-dose intravenous methylprednisolone. TCR Vbeta CDR3 sequencing of approximately 140 peripheral blood samples (over 40 ophthalmopathy, approximately 80 hyperthyroidism and roughly 17 progressor patients) is reported in the paper. For training and testing, the 100 or so patients in the discovery cohort were randomly divided in a 7:3 ratio. Prospective prediction of ophthalmopathy was tested in an independent validation cohort of 18 hyperthyroidism patients and 17 patients who later progressed to ophthalmopathy. Results the study describes overall, beyond this receptor: In validation, the model predicted progression to ophthalmopathy a median of roughly six months before onset, with about 70% sensitivity and roughly 79% specificity. Ophthalmopathy was separated from stable hyperthyroidism by a 13 V-J signature model, with 85% to 90% sensitivity and approximately 81% specificity obtained in cross-validation and 80%/75% obtained in testing. Most expanded thyroid clonotypes (frequency above 0.001) were also detected in blood, suggesting blood repertoires may reflect thyroid immune responses. Sample size was not statistically predetermined, and investigators were not blinded to group allocation.

In the ophthalmopathy patients, disease was moderately to severely active, with a Clinical Activity Score of 3 or more, a NOSPECS grade of 4 or more, and a duration of less than 3 months. The study excluded patients with uncontrolled infections, other autoimmune diseases, pregnancy or lactation. Diagnoses relied on clinical symptoms, serum thyroxine and TRAb, thyroid ultrasound and orbital computed tomography. Ficoll-Paque density gradient centrifugation was used to isolate PBMCs from around 9.1 ml of fresh peripheral blood. Total RNA was extracted using Trizol reagent, and RNA quality was assessed on an Agilent 2100 Bioanalyzer. TCR beta CDR3 regions were amplified from RNA transcripts. The first round of RT-PCR for the TCR CDR3 was performed with the HTBI primer set and the Qiagen OneStep RT-PCR kit. A second multiplex PCR round built the libraries, followed by size selection and purification. Sequencing of the libraries was done on an Illumina HiSeq2000 using paired-end 100 bp reads. In the authors' own workflow: SOAPnuke was used to process the raw data, with reads discarded if the reads contained adapters or uncalled bases, had a mean Phred below 15, or lacked an exact constant-primer or identifier match. COPE v1.2.5 was used to merge the high-quality paired reads, and each unique nucleotide sequence was defined as a clonotype. MiTCR v1.1 was used to align clonotypes to the IMGT TRBV, TRBD and TRBJ reference segments. Only V-J combinations with frequency above 0.0001, covering about 99% of repertoires, were analysed. A TCS score was defined as the ratio between F50 (clonal expansion) and ExV (chaos), using BLOSUM62-based TCRdist between CDR3 peptides within each V-J. Welch's t-statistics and random forest reduced just over 500 V-J features to around 14, which were used in a naive Bayes classifier (R e1071). The public reads were reprocessed in TCRdb via fastp at Q25 and MiXCR, keeping in-frame beta chains. Rows are unified per CDR3 protein, each entry keeping the most common DNA and genes. The V and J calls were determined by TCRdb, not by the authors. The sample table records approximately 600,000 distinct CDR3 sequences; 12% to 15% of these occur just once. The ten biggest clones cover about 6.6% of the sample.

As for this clonotype: No cognate antigen has been identified for it. The input lacks base qualities; no much larger clone sits a single base away.

Sequenced sample: blood. The TCR comes from a woman between 18 and 29 years old with Graves' ophthalmopathy.

The CDR3 sequence is CASERDGPYEQYF. The DNA is TGTGCCAGCGAGCGGGACGGCCCCTACGAGCAGTACTTC. Here the chain combines TRBV28 and TRBJ2-7; 7 central nucleotides agree with TRBD2. CDR3 length: 13 amino acids, cysteine to phenylalanine. Only CDR3 DNA remains: 39 bases, in frame from the first base. Trimming accounts for 8 bases at V and 2 bases at J, while the number of junction bases matched to no gene is 6. The germline V gene yields MDHEN for CDR1 and SYDVKM for CDR2.